This T cell receptor (beta chain) is drawn from a study of blood T cells in healthy people across ages. This CDR3 has 13 residues. Trimming left V 6 bases short and J 5 bases short, with 15 bases between. Germline V gene data show CDR1 as DFQATT and CDR2 as SNEGSKA (reference sequence). Through a sample-barcoded 5' primer and a J-beta primer mix, a second PCR was run for 7 to 11 cycles. TCRdb ran MiXCR on the 5' RACE reads and lists one entry per CDR3 protein. The sample consists of about a million distinct CDR3 sequences, roughly 50% of them appearing once. This clonotype was seen repeatedly, ten times or more.

Material: blood. The gene calls are TRBV20-1 and TRBJ2-3, with D perhaps TRBD1 (5 bases). The origin of this receptor is a man in his thirties or forties in good health. The CDR3 region is CSATPMGRDTQYF. The CDR3 DNA reads TGCAGTGCAACGCCCATGGGGCGAGATACGCAGTATTTT.